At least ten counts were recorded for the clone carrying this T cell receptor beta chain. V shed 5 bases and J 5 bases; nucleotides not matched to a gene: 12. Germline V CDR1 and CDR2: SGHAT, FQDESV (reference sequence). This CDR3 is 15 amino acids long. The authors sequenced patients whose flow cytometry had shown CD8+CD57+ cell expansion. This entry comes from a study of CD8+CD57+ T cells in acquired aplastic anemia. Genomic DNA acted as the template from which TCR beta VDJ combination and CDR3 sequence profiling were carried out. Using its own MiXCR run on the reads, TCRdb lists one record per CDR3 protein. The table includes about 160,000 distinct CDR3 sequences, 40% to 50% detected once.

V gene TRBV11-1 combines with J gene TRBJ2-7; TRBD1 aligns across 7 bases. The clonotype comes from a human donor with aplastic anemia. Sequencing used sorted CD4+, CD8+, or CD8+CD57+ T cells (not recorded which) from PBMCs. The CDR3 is CASSTGVTQQDEQYF. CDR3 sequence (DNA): TGTGCCAGCAGCACAGGGGTCACACAACAAGACGAGCAGTACTTC.